Below are 27 T cell receptor beta chains sequenced from a single sample in a study of identical twins. TCRdb re-derived calls from the 5' RACE reads in MiXCR, one entry per CDR3 protein. The data hold 210,000 or so distinct CDR3 sequences, with 7.5% observed a single time. A further study also used this sample, focusing on yellow fever vaccine responses in identical twins.

Sequenced sample: memory (CD45RO+) T cells sorted from blood. The receptors were gathered from a woman aged 18 to 35 in good health.

This chain joins TRBV2 and TRBJ2-7; 10 bases map to TRBD2. J was trimmed by 2 bases and V by 5 bases; bases with no gene match: 15. The CDR3 sequence is 18 residues long. Per the germline V gene, CDR1 is SNHLY and CDR2 is FYNNEI. Here the CDR3 DNA reads TGTGCCAGCAGTCAAAACTCTATAGTAGCGGGGGGCACCTACGAGCAGTACTTC. Its protein is CASSQNSIVAGGTYEQYF.

The rearrangement joins TRBV7-9 to TRBJ2-3, with D maybe TRBD2 (6 bases). Per germline, CDR1 SEHNR and CDR2 FQNEAQ (reference sequence). V gave up 5 bases and J gave up 0 bases, with 9 bases separating them. The CDR3 loop spans 14 amino acids. The CDR3 coding sequence is TGTGCCAGCAGCGGGGGGATAAGCACAGATACGCAGTATTTT. Its protein product is CASSGGISTDTQYF.

The J gene is TRBJ2-7, the V gene TRBV7-8, with 11 bases fitting TRBD1. CDR3 length: 15 residues. Germline V gene sequence: CDR1 SGHVS, CDR2 FQNEAQ. With 4 bases clipped from V and 9 bases from J, the junction kept 11 bases outside the gene matches. The DNA for the CDR3 is TGTGCCAGCAGCTACCGGACAGGGGGCGAATCGCCGCAGTACTTC. Encoded protein: CASSYRTGGESPQYF.

This clonotype was seen repeatedly, ten times or more. The chain is built from TRBV5-1 and TRBJ2-2, with 10 bases matching TRBD1. Germline CDR1 is SGHRS and CDR2 is YFSETQ. Unmatched junction bases numbered 9, after V lost 3 bases and J lost 4 bases. This CDR3 is 17 amino acids long. The CDR3 here is CASSSGTGARVTGELFF. The CDR3 nucleotides read TGCGCCAGCAGCTCCGGGACAGGGGCCCGGGTCACCGGGGAGCTGTTTTTT.

The chain links TRBV5-6 to TRBJ2-3, with D maybe TRBD1 (5 bases). Germline CDR1 and CDR2: SGHDT and YYEEEE. CDR3 length: 13 residues. The V gene lost 2 bases and the J gene lost 4 bases, with 8 bases spanning the gap. CDR3 sequence (DNA): TGTGCCAGCAGCTTCCCAGGGTCAGATACGCAGTATTTT. The encoded protein is CASSFPGSDTQYF. Using reference TRBV5-6 and TRBJ2-3 for the parts outside the CDR3, the full variable domain is DAGVTQSPTHLIKTRGQQVTLRCSPKSGHDTVSWYQQALGQGPQFIFQYYEEEERQRGNFPDRFSGHQFPNYSSELNVNALLLGDSALYLCASSFPGSDTQYFGPGTRLTVL.

This clonotype appeared many times. The CDR3 DNA reads as TGTGCCAGCAGCTCTGGTATCTACGAGCAGTACTTC. Translated: CASSSGIYEQYF. The chain uses TRBV7-2 and TRBJ2-7; no clear D gene. Trimming shortened V by 4 bases and J by 3 bases, and 7 bases separated the two germline ends. The CDR3 is 12 amino acids. Germline V gives CDR1 SGHTA, CDR2 FQGNSA.

This clonotype has only a few counts. The J gene is TRBJ1-3, the V gene TRBV5-1; 7 bases fit TRBD1. V was pared by 2 bases and J by 1 base, with 9 bases of the junction left unmatched. Germline assignment: CDR1 SGHRS and CDR2 YFSETQ. The CDR3 loop spans 17 amino acids. CDR3 protein: CASSFTEGQISGNTIYF. DNA of the CDR3: TGCGCCAGCAGCTTTACTGAGGGACAGATTTCTGGAAACACCATATATTTT.

In its sample, this clonotype was seen many times. The chain uses TRBV5-1 and TRBJ2-1; 7 nucleotides agree with TRBD2. Germline V gene lookup returns CDR1 SGHRS and CDR2 YFSETQ. There are 15 residues in the CDR3. Germline trimming cut 2 bases from V and 0 bases from J; bases unmatched to any gene: 2. As DNA, the CDR3 is TGCGCCAGCAGCTTCGGGGGGAGCTCCTACAATGAGCAGTTCTTC. The encoded protein is CASSFGGSSYNEQFF.

The chain combines TRBV6-1 with TRBJ2-3; tentative D call: TRBD1 (6 bases). The CDR3 is 17 amino acids. Germline CDR1 reads MNHNS; CDR2 reads SASEGT. V lost 6 bases, J lost 5 bases, and 24 bases lay in between. The CDR3 reads CASSLGTSISRGDTQYF. CDR3 coding DNA: TGTGCCAGCAGCCTAGGGACATCTATTTCCCGGGGAGATACGCAGTATTTT.

This clonotype was seen more than once but under ten times. The chain uses TRBV15 and TRBJ1-4; tentatively, D is TRBD1 (5 bases). This CDR3 has 15 amino acids. Germline values: CDR1 LNHNV, CDR2 YYDKDF (reference sequence). Between the trimmed V and J ends, which lost 2 bases and 2 bases, there was a span of 9 bases. The CDR3 loop is CATSRQGRTNEKLFF. CDR3 DNA: TGTGCCACCAGCAGACAGGGTAGGACTAATGAAAAACTGTTTTTT. The full variable domain, its missing parts supplied by reference TRBV15 and TRBJ1-4, is DAMVIQNPRYQVTQFGKPVTLSCSQTLNHNVMYWYQQKSSQAPKLLFHYYDKDFNNEADTPDNFQSRRPNTSFCFLDIRSPGLGDTAMYLCATSRQGRTNEKLFFGSGTQLSVL.

The CDR3: CASSYRSGDTDTQYF. The CDR3 bases are TGTGCCAGCAGCTACCGATCGGGGGACACAGATACGCAGTATTTT. The chain employs TRBV7-2 and TRBJ2-3; a possible D gene is TRBD2 (6 bases). The CDR3 has 15 residues. Germline loops: CDR1 SGHTA, CDR2 FQGNSA. V lost 4 bases to trimming and J lost 2 bases, with 13 bases between them.

The chain recombines TRBV6-1 with TRBJ2-2; 11 bases map to TRBD2. J was trimmed by 5 bases and V by 5 bases; bases with no gene match: 4. The CDR3 is 15 amino acids. Germline-derived CDR1 and CDR2 are MNHNS and SASEGT. CDR3 nucleotide sequence: TGTGCCAGCAGTCTGATAGCGGGGGGGACCGGGGAGCTGTTTTTT. This translates into CASSLIAGGTGELFF.

V usage is TRBV19 and J usage is TRBJ2-5; 7 nucleotides agree with TRBD1. The CDR3 totals 16 residues. Germline V gene lookup returns CDR1 LNHDA and CDR2 SQIVND (reference sequence). J gave up 1 base and V 5 bases, and 10 bases lay outside the gene matches. Written as DNA, the CDR3 is TGTGCCAGTAGTCCCCTCGGGACAGTCTTCCAAGAGACCCAGTACTTC. This gives the protein CASSPLGTVFQETQYF.

This clonotype was found many times. V and J are TRBV15 and TRBJ2-5, with D unclear. V was trimmed by 5 bases and J by 5 bases, leaving 9 bases between them. The CDR3 consists of 12 residues. CDR1 is LNHNV and CDR2 is YYDKDF in the germline V gene (reference sequence). The CDR3 here is CATSPKKETQYF. The CDR3 DNA is TGTGCCACCAGCCCGAAGAAGGAGACCCAGTACTTC.

This clonotype has a count of ten or more. The gene calls are TRBV30 and TRBJ1-5; D is unresolved. The CDR3 spans 12 residues. CDR1 is GTSNPN, CDR2 SVGIG, per germline (reference sequence). Trimming removed 2 bases at V and 7 bases at J, with 9 bases between. In nucleotides, the CDR3 is TGTGCCTGGAGTTCGGGAGGGCAGCCCCAGCATTTT. Protein product: CAWSSGGQPQHF.

This clonotype came up many times. The chain couples TRBV29-1 to TRBJ2-3, with TRBD1 as a possible D gene (5 bases). The V end was cut by 6 bases, the J end by 2 bases, with 15 bases between. There are 14 residues in the CDR3. Germline assignment: CDR1 SQVTM and CDR2 ANQGSEA. DNA for the CDR3: TGCAGCGTGGAGACAGAGTTAAACACAGATACGCAGTATTTT. As protein: CSVETELNTDTQYF.

In this sample, this clonotype turned up many times. This sequence joins TRBV5-5 and TRBJ2-3, with 9 bases lining up with TRBD2. CDR1 is SGHKS, CDR2 YYEKEE, per germline (reference sequence). J lost 3 bases, V lost 4 bases, and 12 bases had no gene match. CDR3 length: 17 amino acids. This CDR3 reads CASSPKESSGGTDTQYF. For the CDR3, the DNA is TGTGCCAGCAGCCCCAAGGAGAGTAGCGGGGGAACAGATACGCAGTATTTT. Complete variable domain (other parts from reference TRBV5-5 and TRBJ2-3): DAGVTQSPTHLIKTRGQQVTLRCSPISGHKSVSWYQQVLGQGPQFIFQYYEKEERGRGNFPDRFSARQFPNYSSELNVNALLLGDSALYLCASSPKESSGGTDTQYFGPGTRLTVL.

Ten or more counts support this clonotype. J is TRBJ2-7 and V is TRBV16, with 8 bases matching TRBD2. Germline CDR1 KGHSY, CDR2 FQNENV. J gave up 7 bases and V 5 bases, and 4 bases lay outside the gene matches. The CDR3 contains 12 residues. CDR3: CASSSGGGEQYF. CDR3 nucleotide sequence: TGTGCCAGCAGCTCCGGGGGGGGTGAGCAGTACTTC. The full variable domain, with the rest looked up from reference TRBV16 and TRBJ2-7, is GEEVAQTPKHLVRGEGQKAKLYCAPIKGHSYVFWYQQVLKNEFKFLISFQNENVFDETGMPKERFSAKCLPNSPCSLEIQATKLEDSAVYFCASSSGGGEQYFGPGTRLTVT.

There are many counts of this clonotype. The gene calls are TRBV20-1 and TRBJ2-3; TRBD2 aligns across 8 bases. Trimming removed 6 bases from V and 1 base from J; junction bases left unmatched: 3. CDR3 length equals 13 residues. The germline gives CDR1 DFQATT, CDR2 SNEGSKA (reference sequence). CDR3 sequence reads: CSAAGARTDTQYF. DNA of the CDR3: TGCAGTGCAGCGGGGGCGCGCACAGATACGCAGTATTTT.

The CDR3 region has the DNA TGTGCCAGCAGTTTAGGCGGGGGGAAAACAGATACGCAGTATTTT. It yields the protein CASSLGGGKTDTQYF. The chain carries TRBV28 and TRBJ2-3; TRBD2 aligns across 8 bases. J lost 3 bases, V lost 2 bases, and 4 bases had no gene match. The germline CDR1 and CDR2 sequences are MDHEN and SYDVKM. This CDR3 spans 15 amino acids.

This clonotype was counted at least ten times. The rearrangement uses TRBV7-2 and TRBJ2-1; D is possibly TRBD1 (6 bases). V was clipped by 6 bases and J by 0 bases, with 12 bases between them. The CDR3 covers 15 residues. The germline gives CDR1 SGHTA, CDR2 FQGNSA. Here the CDR3 DNA reads TGTGCCAGCAGACAAGGGGGAACCTCCTACAATGAGCAGTTCTTC. It yields the protein CASRQGGTSYNEQFF.

The chain couples TRBV6-2 or TRBV6-3 to TRBJ2-1, with 10 bases matching TRBD2. This CDR3 spans 14 amino acids. CDR1 and CDR2 (germline): MNHEY, SVGEGT. Unmatched junction bases numbered 6, after V lost 6 bases and J lost 7 bases. This chain's CDR3 is CASRTSGPWNEQFF. As DNA, the CDR3 is TGTGCCAGCAGGACTAGCGGGCCATGGAATGAGCAGTTCTTC.

CDR3 nucleotide sequence: TGTGCCAGCAGAAGACAGGGGAACACCGGGGAGCTGTTTTTT. Translating it yields CASRRQGNTGELFF. The chain carries TRBV6-1 and TRBJ2-2; 7 bases are shared with TRBD1. This CDR3 has 14 residues. V shed 6 bases, J shed 1 base, and the junction held 2 bases outside the gene matches. Germline loops: CDR1 MNHNS, CDR2 SASEGT.

This clonotype turned up a few times. For the CDR3, the DNA is TGTGCCAGCAGTCCCCTCGGGGGGGCGGGGGCCTATGGCTACACCTTC. Residues: CASSPLGGAGAYGYTF. The chain uses TRBV12-3 or TRBV12-4 and TRBJ1-2; perhaps TRBD1 as D (6 bases). V lost 5 bases and J 4 bases, leaving 20 bases between the germline ends. This CDR3 contains 16 residues.

J is TRBJ2-6 and V is TRBV6-2 or TRBV6-3, with D possibly matching TRBD2 (6 bases). In germline, CDR1 is MNHEY, CDR2 SVGEGT. V dropped 4 bases and J dropped 0 bases, with 16 bases sitting between them. The CDR3 extends over 18 amino acids. CDR3 bases: TGTGCCAGCAGTTGGGACGGAGGGAAACTCTCTGGGGCCAACGTCCTGACTTTC. Protein product: CASSWDGGKLSGANVLTF.

V is TRBV7-6 and J is TRBJ2-1; TRBD2 aligns across 9 bases. CDR1 and CDR2 from the germline V gene are SGHVS and FNYEAQ. Trimming at V came to 4 bases and at J to 8 bases, leaving 9 bases not matched to a gene. The CDR3 extends over 15 amino acids. CDR3 in amino acids: CASSWGSGSTHEQFF. The CDR3 DNA follows: TGTGCCAGCAGCTGGGGTAGCGGGAGTACTCATGAGCAGTTCTTC.

This clonotype was counted at least ten times. V usage is TRBV29-1 and J usage is TRBJ1-4, with 7 bases matching TRBD1. The J segment lost 0 bases and the V segment lost 7 bases, leaving 17 bases of the junction unmatched. From germline, CDR1 is SQVTM and CDR2 ANQGSEA. CDR3 length equals 18 residues. The CDR3 reads CSGSADRVVRATNEKLFF. The CDR3 region has the DNA TGCAGCGGTAGTGCTGACAGGGTGGTCAGAGCAACTAATGAAAAACTGTTTTTT.